This T cell receptor (beta chain) was recovered during a study of shared clonotypes between healthy human individuals. Study-wide background: Researchers drew samples from a couple of women and three men aged 18 to 49. Plates per donor: three CD4 naive, three CD4 memory, two CD8 naive, one CD8 memory.

As concerns this clone: Antigen: not known. This same CDR3 is encoded by further DNA sequences in the sample.

Per germline, CDR1 SGHNT and CDR2 YYREEE (reference sequence). V was shortened by 1 base and J by 6 bases, with 10 bases between the two germline ends. CDR3 length equals 14 residues. Data came from immunoSEQ multiplex PCR; TCRdb stores just in-frame clones and leaves some out. The data hold some 980,000 clones, with 76% observed a single time. Whole-study findings and limits: Clonotypes which were not shared had lower generation probabilities than clonotypes that all four donors shared.

J is TRBJ1-4 and V is TRBV5-4; the D gene is possibly TRBD1 (5 bases). Source material: memory CD4+ T cells sorted from blood. Regarding subset: CD45RA-negative fraction. The sequence was obtained from a man younger than 35 in good health. The CDR3 DNA reads as TGTGCCAGCAGCTTGCCGGGGGTAGATGAAAAACTGTTTTTT. This codes for CASSLPGVDEKLFF.